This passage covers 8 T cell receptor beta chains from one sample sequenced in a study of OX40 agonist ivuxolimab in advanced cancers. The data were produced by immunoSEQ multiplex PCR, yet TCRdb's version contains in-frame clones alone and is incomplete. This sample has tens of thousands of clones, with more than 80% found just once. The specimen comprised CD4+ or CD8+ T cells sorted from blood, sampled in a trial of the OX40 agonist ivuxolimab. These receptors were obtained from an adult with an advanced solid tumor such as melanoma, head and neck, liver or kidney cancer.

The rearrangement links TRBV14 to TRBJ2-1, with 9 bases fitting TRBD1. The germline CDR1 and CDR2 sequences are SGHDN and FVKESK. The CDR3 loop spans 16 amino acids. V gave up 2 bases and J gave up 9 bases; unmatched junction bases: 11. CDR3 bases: TGTGCCAGCAGCCAATACGGGACAGGGACGGCAGCTGAGCAGTTCTTC. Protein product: CASSQYGTGTAAEQFF. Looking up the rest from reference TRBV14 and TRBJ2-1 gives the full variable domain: EAGVTQFPSHSVIEKGQTVTLRCDPISGHDNLYWYRRVMGKEIKFLLHFVKESKQDESGMPNNRFLAERTGGTYSTLKVQPAELEDSGVYFCASSQYGTGTAAEQFFGPGTRLTVL.

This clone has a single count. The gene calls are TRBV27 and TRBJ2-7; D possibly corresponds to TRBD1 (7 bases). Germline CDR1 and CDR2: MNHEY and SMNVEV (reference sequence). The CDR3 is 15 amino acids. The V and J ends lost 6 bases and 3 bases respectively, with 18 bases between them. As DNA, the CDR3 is TGTGCCAGCAGAGCAGGGGGAGGCTATCTCTACGAGCAGTACTTC. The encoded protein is CASRAGGGYLYEQYF.

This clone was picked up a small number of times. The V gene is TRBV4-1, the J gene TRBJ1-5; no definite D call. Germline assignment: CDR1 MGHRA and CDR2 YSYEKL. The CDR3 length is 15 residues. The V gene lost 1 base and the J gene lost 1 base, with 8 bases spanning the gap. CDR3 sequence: CASSQGAQSNQPQHF. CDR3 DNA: TGCGCCAGCAGCCAAGGTGCACAGAGCAATCAGCCCCAGCATTTT.

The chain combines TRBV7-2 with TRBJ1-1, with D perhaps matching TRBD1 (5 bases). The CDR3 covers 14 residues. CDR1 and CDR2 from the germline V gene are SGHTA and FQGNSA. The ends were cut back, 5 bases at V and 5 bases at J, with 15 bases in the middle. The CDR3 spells CASSGWGTDTEAFF. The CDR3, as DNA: TGTGCCAGCAGCGGCTGGGGGACTGATACTGAAGCTTTCTTT.

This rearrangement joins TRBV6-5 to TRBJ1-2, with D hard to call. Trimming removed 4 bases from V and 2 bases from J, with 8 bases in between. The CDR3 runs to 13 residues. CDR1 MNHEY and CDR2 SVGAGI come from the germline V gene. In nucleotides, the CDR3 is TGTGCCAGCAGTTGGAGACGGAACTATGGCTACACCTTC. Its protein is CASSWRRNYGYTF.

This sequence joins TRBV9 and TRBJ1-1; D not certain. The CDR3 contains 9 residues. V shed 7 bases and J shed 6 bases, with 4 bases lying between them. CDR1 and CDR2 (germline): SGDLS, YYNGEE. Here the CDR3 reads CASSAEAFF. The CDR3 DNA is TGTGCCAGCTCAGCTGAAGCTTTCTTT.

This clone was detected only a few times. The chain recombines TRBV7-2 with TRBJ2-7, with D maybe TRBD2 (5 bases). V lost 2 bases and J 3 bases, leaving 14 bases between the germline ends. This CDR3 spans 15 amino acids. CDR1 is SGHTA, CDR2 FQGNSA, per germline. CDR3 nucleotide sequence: TGTGCCAGCAGCTTATTAGGGAGTGGAGACTACGAGCAGTACTTC. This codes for CASSLLGSGDYEQYF.

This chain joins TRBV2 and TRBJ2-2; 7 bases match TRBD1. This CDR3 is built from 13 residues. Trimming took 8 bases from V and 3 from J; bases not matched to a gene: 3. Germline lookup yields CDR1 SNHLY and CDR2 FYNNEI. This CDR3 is CASVGTDTGELFF. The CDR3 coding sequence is TGTGCCAGCGTCGGGACAGACACCGGGGAGCTGTTTTTT.